This T cell receptor beta chain was sequenced during a study of blood T cell repertoires in COVID-19. Overall study: The analysed material was cDNA or gDNA that came from T cells, B-cell-depleted T cells, or PBMCs.

Clones were read by immunoSEQ multiplex PCR, and TCRdb kept only the in-frame ones, dropping some. The sample yields about 130,000 clones, under 95% seen once. V was clipped by 3 bases and J by 4 bases; unmatched bases: 6. The germline CDR1 and CDR2 sequences are SGHRS and YFSETQ. There are 15 residues in the CDR3. This clonotype was sampled from a man aged 60-69 years with COVID-19, enrolled during active disease. Material: peripheral blood. The rearrangement links TRBV5-1 to TRBJ2-1; 8 nucleotides align to TRBD1. The CDR3 bases are TGCGCCAGCAGCTCACGGACAGGGTGGTACAATGAGCAGTTCTTC. Translated, it gives CASSSRTGWYNEQFF.